Sequencing of this TCR beta chain was carried out in a study of CD8+CD57+ T cells in acquired aplastic anemia. At the level of the study: The study obtained an average of around 3.4 ug of DNA from sorted CD4+ and CD8+ cells.

The V gene lost 0 bases and the J gene lost 7 bases, with 18 bases spanning the gap. CDR3 size: 16 residues. Germline loops: CDR1 LNHNV, CDR2 YYDKDF (reference sequence). Template material for TCR beta VDJ and CDR3 profiling consisted of genomic DNA. TCRdb reprocessed the reads via MiXCR and lists one record per CDR3 protein. The profile shows about 170,000 distinct CDR3 sequences, about 64% of them singletons. This clonotype was detected only a few times. The clonotype originates from a human donor in good health. V gene TRBV15 combines with J gene TRBJ2-5; perhaps D is TRBD1 or TRBD2 (5 bases each). The specimen sequenced was sorted CD4+, CD8+, or CD8+CD57+ T cells (not recorded which) from PBMCs. The CDR3 DNA is TGTGCCACCAGCAGAGATCGGGGATCAGGGCTGGGGACCCAGTACTTC. Amino acid sequence: CATSRDRGSGLGTQYF. Full variable domain (remainder filled in from reference TRBV15 and TRBJ2-5): DAMVIQNPRYQVTQFGKPVTLSCSQTLNHNVMYWYQQKSSQAPKLLFHYYDKDFNNEADTPDNFQSRRPNTSFCFLDIRSPGLGDTAMYLCATSRDRGSGLGTQYFGPGTRLLVL.